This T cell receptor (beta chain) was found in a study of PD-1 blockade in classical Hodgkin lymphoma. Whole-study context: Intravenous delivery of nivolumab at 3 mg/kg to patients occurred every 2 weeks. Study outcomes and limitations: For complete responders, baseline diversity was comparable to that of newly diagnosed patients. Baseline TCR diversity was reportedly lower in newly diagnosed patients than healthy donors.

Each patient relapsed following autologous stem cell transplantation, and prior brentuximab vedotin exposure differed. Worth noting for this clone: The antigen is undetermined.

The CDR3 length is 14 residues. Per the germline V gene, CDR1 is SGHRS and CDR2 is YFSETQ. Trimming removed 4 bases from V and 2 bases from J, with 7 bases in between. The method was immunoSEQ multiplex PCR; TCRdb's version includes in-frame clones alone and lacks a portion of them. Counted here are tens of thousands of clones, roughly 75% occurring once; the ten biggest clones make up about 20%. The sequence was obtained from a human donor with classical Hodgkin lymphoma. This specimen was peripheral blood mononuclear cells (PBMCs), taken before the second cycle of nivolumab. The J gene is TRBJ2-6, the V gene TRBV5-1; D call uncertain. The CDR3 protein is CASSPRAGANVLTF. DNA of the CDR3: TGCGCCAGCAGCCCCAGAGCTGGGGCCAACGTCCTGACTTTC.